The entry below describes one TCR beta chain. Its antigen is not known. In addition to blood RNA drawn from unsorted whole blood, germline DNA was extracted. Before the operation took place, around 4 milliliters of peripheral blood were collected. Production of TCR beta cDNA used 400 to 600 ng total RNA together with a constant-region primer. What produced the TCR beta libraries was three nested multiplex PCR rounds using slightly modified ARM-PCR. The first two PCR rounds, approximately 11 cycles each, used TRBV1-TRBV30 forward primers and a C-beta reverse primer. TCRdb re-called the multiplex PCR reads through MiXCR, storing one row per CDR3 protein. The sample contains 300,000 to 350,000 distinct CDR3 sequences, 65% of which appear only once. This CDR3 has 16 amino acids. V shed 2 bases and J 6 bases; nucleotides not matched to a gene: 9. Per the germline V gene, CDR1 is MNHNS and CDR2 is SASEGT.

This record belongs to a study of tumor-infiltrating lymphocytes in primary liver carcinoma. Overall study results and limits: Each sample was bulk and unsorted; consequently, CD4+ and CD8+ repertoires were not compared. Lesser overlap characterized tumor-adjacent and tumor-blood pairs relative to tumor region pairs. Blood trailed tumors significantly in top-250-clone fraction (p = 0.039).

What was sequenced was peripheral blood. The TCR sequence derives from a man aged 35 to 55 with primary liver carcinoma and hepatitis B virus infection. This chain joins TRBV6-1 and TRBJ2-1; 8 positions match TRBD1. The DNA of the CDR3 is TGTGCCAGCAGTGAATGGTGGCAGGGGGCCTGCAATGAGCAGTTCTTC. Translated, it gives CASSEWWQGACNEQFF.